This T cell receptor beta chain appears in the sequencing data of a study of Ad26.COV2.S vaccination and SARS-CoV-2 variants. The CDR3 consists of 15 residues. In germline, CDR1 is MGHRA, CDR2 YSYEKL. The ends were cut back, 1 base at V and 2 bases at J, with 10 bases in the middle. General study points: Estimates derived from TCR breadth and depth analyses may have underestimated total T cell responses. Substantial post-vaccination breadth of spike-specific CD8+ and CD4+ T cell responses was reported.

Notes on this clone: Its specificity is unknown.

The data were produced by immunoSEQ multiplex PCR, yet TCRdb's version contains in-frame clones alone and is incomplete. The sample holds about 390,000 clones, more than 85% seen once. Treatment in this sample: around 19 received Ad26.COV2.S at low or high dose, single or two shots; about 5 received placebo; per-sample allocation not given. Day 63 following the first vaccine or placebo injection was when the samples were taken. In the vaccine, an Ad26 vector expressed the SARS-CoV-2 spike of the Wuhan strain. Here the sequenced sample was peripheral blood, taken in a trial of Ad26.COV2.S vaccine versus placebo. The clonotype was recovered from a person aged 18 to 65 who received the Ad26.COV2.S COVID-19 vaccine or a placebo. V gene TRBV4-1 combines with J gene TRBJ2-3, with D tentatively TRBD1 (6 bases). The CDR3 coding sequence is TGCGCCAGCAGCCAAGTGGGGGCCAACACAGATACGCAGTATTTT. It encodes CASSQVGANTDTQYF.